This T cell receptor (beta chain) derives from a study of T cell clonality in common variable immunodeficiency. Germline assignment: CDR1 LNHNV and CDR2 YYDKDF (reference sequence). The J segment lost 6 bases and the V segment lost 3 bases, leaving 12 bases of the junction unmatched. CDR3 size: 16 residues. Repertoires were generated with immunoSEQ multiplex PCR, while TCRdb's copy carries only in-frame clones and drops some. Listed for the sample are tens of thousands of clones, none seen a single time. This clone was counted at least ten times. The read ends 3 residues shy of where the CDR3 ends; the end is completed using the germline J gene.

Sequencing was done on a sample of peripheral blood mononuclear cells. This receptor was obtained from a person between 18 and 75 years old in good health. The chain recombines TRBV15 with TRBJ2-3, with 7 positions matching TRBD2. CDR3 DNA (partial): TGTGCCACCAGCAGGGGAGCGGGATATCAAGGGGATACG. Its protein product is CATSRGAGYQGDT. From start to end, the CDR3 is CATSRGAGYQGDTQYF. The full variable domain, completed using reference TRBV15 and TRBJ2-3, is DAMVIQNPRYQVTQFGKPVTLSCSQTLNHNVMYWYQQKSSQAPKLLFHYYDKDFNNEADTPDNFQSRRPNTSFCFLDIRSPGLGDTAMYLCATSRGAGYQGDTQYFGPGTRLTVL.